One sample yielded the 20 T cell receptor beta chains listed below, sequenced in a study of shared T cell receptors in the human thymus. Data came from immunoSEQ multiplex PCR; TCRdb stores just in-frame clones and leaves some out. The repertoire holds hundreds of thousands of clones, with around 87% as singletons. The same sample was also used in a study of human thymus T cells.

Sequenced material: thymocytes. All receptors derive from a boy younger than two with a congenital heart defect.

The rearrangement uses TRBV4-3 and TRBJ2-3, with D tentatively TRBD2 (6 bases). Germline V gene lookup returns CDR1 LGHNA and CDR2 YSLEER. The CDR3 is made up of 14 amino acids. V lost 0 bases and J lost 3, with 7 bases in between. CDR3: CASSQEGGTDTQYF. For the CDR3, the DNA is TGCGCCAGCAGCCAAGAAGGAGGGACAGATACGCAGTATTTT.

The V gene is TRBV10-1, the J gene TRBJ2-1; 8 bases are a match to TRBD2. Germline values: CDR1 WNHNN, CDR2 SYGVQD (reference sequence). With 2 bases clipped from V and 1 base from J, the junction kept 10 bases outside the gene matches. The CDR3 runs 18 residues. CDR3 region: CASSEPLVAGRSYNEQFF. DNA for the CDR3: TGCGCCAGCAGTGAGCCCTTGGTAGCGGGAAGGTCCTACAATGAGCAGTTCTTC.

J is TRBJ1-2 and V is TRBV14; D is undetermined. The CDR3 spans 18 residues. The germline CDR1 and CDR2 sequences are SGHDN and FVKESK. V lost 3 bases to trimming and J lost 5 bases, with 25 bases between them. CDR3 coding DNA: TGTGCCAGCAGCCAGAGGGTCTGTCCACTGGAGGGAGGTTATGGCTACACCTTC. This encodes CASSQRVCPLEGGYGYTF. Supplemented by reference TRBV14 and TRBJ1-2, the full variable domain reads EAGVTQFPSHSVIEKGQTVTLRCDPISGHDNLYWYRRVMGKEIKFLLHFVKESKQDESGMPNNRFLAERTGGTYSTLKVQPAELEDSGVYFCASSQRVCPLEGGYGYTFGSGTRLTVV.

The chain employs TRBV30 and TRBJ2-1, with 12 bases identical to TRBD1. V trimming: 5 bases; J trimming: 5 bases; junction bases outside the gene matches: 7. The V gene's germline CDR1 is GTSNPN and CDR2 SVGIG (reference sequence). The CDR3 is 15 amino acids. The CDR3 region is CAWGARDRGHNEQFF. The CDR3, as DNA: TGTGCCTGGGGAGCTCGGGACAGGGGGCACAATGAGCAGTTCTTC. The variable domain in full, with the rest retrieved from reference TRBV30 and TRBJ2-1, is SQTIHQWPATLVQPVGSPLSLECTVEGTSNPNLYWYRQAAGRGLQLLFYSVGIGQISSEVPQNLSASRPQDRQFILSSKKLLLSDSGFYLCAWGARDRGHNEQFFGPGTRLTVL.

The chain has TRBV7-2 and TRBJ2-3, with 8 nucleotides matching TRBD2. Germline V lookup: CDR1 SGHTA, CDR2 FQGNSA. Losses at the gene ends were 1 base for V and 5 bases for J; bases not matched to a gene: 11. This CDR3 is 17 amino acids long. The CDR3 DNA is TGTGCCAGCAGCTTAGTGATTCGGGAGGGCCTTATAGATACGCAGTATTTT. Residues: CASSLVIREGLIDTQYF.

This chain joins TRBV28 and TRBJ2-5, with 8 bases matching TRBD1. The trim removed 3 bases at V and 2 bases at J, leaving 5 bases unmatched. The CDR3 sequence is 15 residues long. Germline values: CDR1 MDHEN, CDR2 SYDVKM. The CDR3 DNA follows: TGTGCCAGCAGTTTGCCAGGGACAGGTCAAGAGACCCAGTACTTC. Its protein is CASSLPGTGQETQYF.

This rearrangement joins TRBV27 to TRBJ2-7; TRBD1 agrees at 12 bases. The trim removed 6 bases at V and 7 bases at J, leaving 7 bases unmatched. CDR1 MNHEY and CDR2 SMNVEV come from the germline V gene (reference sequence). The CDR3 is 14 residues long. CDR3 amino acids: CASRGGQGAREQYF. The CDR3 coding sequence is TGTGCCAGCAGGGGGGGACAGGGGGCGAGAGAGCAGTACTTC.

This rearrangement joins TRBV4-2 to TRBJ2-1, with TRBD1 matching over 8 bases. The CDR3 has 15 residues. Germline trimming cut 4 bases from V and 6 bases from J; bases unmatched to any gene: 8. CDR1 and CDR2 from the germline V gene are LGHNA and YNFKEQ. This CDR3 reads CASSRGGQEANEQFF. CDR3 DNA sequence: TGTGCCAGCAGCCGAGGGGGACAGGAGGCCAATGAGCAGTTCTTC.

This chain uses TRBV2 with TRBJ2-7; D is uncertain. Germline V gene lookup returns CDR1 SNHLY and CDR2 FYNNEI. V gave up 7 bases and J gave up 2 bases, with 15 bases separating them. There are 14 residues in the CDR3. CDR3 coding DNA: TGTGCCAGCATGCCTGGGCCCTACACCTACGAGCAGTACTTC. Translation gives CASMPGPYTYEQYF.

This sequence joins TRBV25-1 and TRBJ2-3; 7 bases align to TRBD2. V was pared by 2 bases and J by 9 bases, with 2 bases of the junction left unmatched. Germline CDR1 reads MGHDK; CDR2 reads SYGVNS. The CDR3 has 12 residues. The CDR3 reads CASSEGGGTQYF. The CDR3 DNA reads TGTGCCAGCAGTGAAGGGGGAGGGACGCAGTATTTT. Together with reference TRBV25-1 and TRBJ2-3, the CDR3 gives the full variable domain: EADIYQTPRYLVIGTGKKITLECSQTMGHDKMYWYQQDPGMELHLIHYSYGVNSTEKGDLSSESTVSRIRTEHFPLTLESARPSHTSQYLCASSEGGGTQYFGPGTRLTVL.

The genes are TRBV5-4 and TRBJ1-1; TRBD1 matches 8 bases. With V trimmed by 3 bases and J by 10 bases, 11 bases remained unmatched. This CDR3 comprises 14 residues. The germline V gene encodes CDR1 SGHNT and CDR2 YYREEE (reference sequence). This CDR3 is CASSSSDRGRGAFF. The CDR3 DNA sequence: TGTGCCAGCAGCTCCTCCGACAGGGGACGGGGAGCTTTCTTT. Supplemented by reference TRBV5-4 and TRBJ1-1, the full variable domain reads ETGVTQSPTHLIKTRGQQVTLRCSSQSGHNTVSWYQQALGQGPQFIFQYYREEENGRGNFPPRFSGLQFPNYSSELNVNALELDDSALYLCASSSSDRGRGAFFGQGTRLTVV.

V and J are TRBV27 and TRBJ2-1; D is possibly TRBD2 (7 bases). This CDR3 comprises 15 residues. Trimming took 8 bases from V and 7 from J, leaving 21 bases between them. Germline CDR1 MNHEY, CDR2 SMNVEV (reference sequence). CDR3 bases: TGTGCCAGCCCAGAGGGGGAGGGGATCTGGAATGAGCAGTTCTTC. Its protein product is CASPEGEGIWNEQFF.

V gene TRBV5-5 combines with J gene TRBJ2-7; D uncertain. The CDR3 contains 13 residues. Between the trimmed V and J ends, which lost 4 bases and 6 bases, there was a span of 14 bases. Germline V gene data show CDR1 as SGHKS and CDR2 as YYEKEE (reference sequence). Here the CDR3 DNA reads TGTGCCAGCAGCCTCAAACTAAGCCCCGAGCAGTACTTC. Protein sequence: CASSLKLSPEQYF. Variable domain in full (rest from reference TRBV5-5 and TRBJ2-7): DAGVTQSPTHLIKTRGQQVTLRCSPISGHKSVSWYQQVLGQGPQFIFQYYEKEERGRGNFPDRFSARQFPNYSSELNVNALLLGDSALYLCASSLKLSPEQYFGPGTRLTVT.

The DNA for the CDR3 is TGTGCCAGCAGACCCGGGACAGGGAGATCCCCGCGGAGGTATCAGCCCCAGCATTTT. It yields the protein CASRPGTGRSPRRYQPQHF. The chain employs TRBV27 and TRBJ1-5; 9 positions agree with TRBD1. Losses at the gene ends were 6 bases for V and 5 bases for J; bases not matched to a gene: 20. The germline V gene encodes CDR1 MNHEY and CDR2 SMNVEV (reference sequence). CDR3 length: 19 residues.

This chain connects TRBV4-3 to TRBJ2-7; 14 bases line up with TRBD2. This CDR3 region has 19 residues. V dropped 1 base and J dropped 3; count of bases not matched to a gene: 11. Germline V CDR1 and CDR2: LGHNA, YSLEER. The CDR3 sequence: CASSQGPGTSGSWDYEQYF. CDR3 in DNA: TGCGCCAGCAGCCAAGGACCCGGGACTAGCGGGAGCTGGGACTACGAGCAGTACTTC.

The rearrangement joins TRBV28 to TRBJ2-1; D is unclear. The CDR3 is 16 residues long. The V gene's germline CDR1 is MDHEN and CDR2 SYDVKM. V lost 2 bases and J lost 2, with 13 bases in between. This CDR3 reads CASSLRRGWTYNEQFF. The CDR3, as DNA: TGTGCCAGCAGTTTACGGCGCGGATGGACCTACAATGAGCAGTTCTTC.

V is TRBV18 and J is TRBJ2-1, with TRBD1 matching over 9 bases. CDR1 is KGHSH, CDR2 LQKENI, per germline. The CDR3 runs to 17 residues. V lost 3 bases, J lost 6 bases, and 12 bases stayed unmatched. The DNA of the CDR3 is TGTGCCAGCTCACCCCTTAGCTGGGACAGGGTGCGCAATGAGCAGTTCTTC. This sequence encodes CASSPLSWDRVRNEQFF.

The rearrangement links TRBV11-3 to TRBJ2-7; 16 bases are a match to TRBD2. The CDR3 extends over 19 amino acids. Unmatched junction bases numbered 10, after V lost 1 base and J lost 4 bases. Germline CDR1 reads SGHNT; CDR2 reads YENEEA. This chain's CDR3 is CASSLAPGTSGRAGYEQYF. As DNA, the CDR3 is TGTGCCAGCAGCTTAGCACCCGGGACTAGCGGGAGGGCCGGGTACGAGCAGTACTTC.

The chain recombines TRBV16 with TRBJ2-2; 7 nucleotides agree with TRBD2. Germline V lookup: CDR1 KGHSY, CDR2 FQNENV. The CDR3 loop spans 20 amino acids. V was clipped by 5 bases and J by 0 bases; unmatched bases: 18. The CDR3, as DNA: TGTGCCAGCAGCGAGGGAGGGGCTAGCGGACGCCATCCGAACACCGGGGAGCTGTTTTTT. Translated, it gives CASSEGGASGRHPNTGELFF.

The rearrangement uses TRBV27 and TRBJ1-2, with 7 bases fitting TRBD1. The V segment lost 5 bases and the J segment 4 bases; nucleotides outside the gene matches: 13. Per germline, CDR1 MNHEY and CDR2 SMNVEV (reference sequence). The CDR3 loop spans 16 amino acids. The CDR3 DNA reads TGTGCCAGCAGTCCGAACGGGGCCAGGGGGATCTATGGCTACACCTTC. Protein product: CASSPNGARGIYGYTF.